A selection of T cell receptor beta chains follows, all from one sample in a study of T cell repertoires in cytomegalovirus infection. TCRdb itself ran the reads through MiXCR, one entry per CDR3 protein. Of approximately 730,000 distinct CDR3 sequences listed, around 32% are singletons. These receptors are not linked to any known antigen. The sample was cultured PBMCs, taken from culture after CMV antigen stimulation. The receptors here all came from a human donor in good health (CMV status not recorded). Some clones in this sample may be carry-over from other donors' samples. Both conserved end residues are trimmed from each CDR3. Not all rows give a size; the values are once, few, many and, for expanded clones, a class.

>TRBJ1-1|.|TRBV6-2/TRBV6-3
ASRLVGVSTEAF
>TRBJ1-1|few|TRBV5-4
ASTNPDDRTMNTEAF
>TRBJ2-3|many|TRBV7-2
ASSLGPADTQY
>TRBJ2-5|.|TRBV28
ASTLGETQY
>TRBJ2-3|few|TRBV28
ASRNVGGTDTQY
>TRBJ2-5|few|TRBV28
ASISAGAQETQY
>TRBJ2-5|many|TRBV7-2
ASSPEGLAGRY
>TRBJ2-2|.|TRBV7-8
ASNQPGASGGVGELF
>TRBJ2-1|.|TRBV6-6
ASRDLKRGGWDEQF
>TRBJ2-5|few|TRBV11-2
ASSSGGRGETQY
>TRBJ1-2|few|TRBV4-1
ASSRQLLQGGIYGYT
>TRBJ1-3|few|TRBV6-1
ASRERGGAGNTIY
>TRBJ1-1|.|TRBV20-1
SASSIGGRGTEAF
>TRBJ1-2|once|TRBV11-3
ASSLDGTGDGYT
>TRBJ1-1|few|TRBV19
ASSDDSDQNTEAF
>TRBJ2-1|few|TRBV14
ASSQGRPVFGNNEQF
>TRBJ1-4|few|TRBV5-6
ASSLGLSEKLF